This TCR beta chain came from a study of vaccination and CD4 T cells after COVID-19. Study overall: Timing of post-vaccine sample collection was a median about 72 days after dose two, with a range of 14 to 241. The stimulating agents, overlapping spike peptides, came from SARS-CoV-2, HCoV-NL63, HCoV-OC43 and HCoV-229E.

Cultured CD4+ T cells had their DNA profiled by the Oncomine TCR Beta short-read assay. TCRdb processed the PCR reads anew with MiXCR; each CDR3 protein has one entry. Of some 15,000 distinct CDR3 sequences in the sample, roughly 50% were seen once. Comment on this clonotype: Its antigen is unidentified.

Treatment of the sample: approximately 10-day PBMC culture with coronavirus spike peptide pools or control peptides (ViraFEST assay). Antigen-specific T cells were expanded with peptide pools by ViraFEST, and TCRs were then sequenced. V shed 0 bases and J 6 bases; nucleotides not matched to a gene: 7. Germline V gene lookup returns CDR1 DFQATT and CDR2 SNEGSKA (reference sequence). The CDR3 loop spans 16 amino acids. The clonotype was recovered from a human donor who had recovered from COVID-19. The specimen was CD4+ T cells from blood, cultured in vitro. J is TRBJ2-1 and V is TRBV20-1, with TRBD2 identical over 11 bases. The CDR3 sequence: CSAREQVAGGLNEQFF. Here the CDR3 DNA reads TGCAGTGCTAGAGAGCAGGTAGCGGGAGGGCTCAATGAGCAGTTCTTC.